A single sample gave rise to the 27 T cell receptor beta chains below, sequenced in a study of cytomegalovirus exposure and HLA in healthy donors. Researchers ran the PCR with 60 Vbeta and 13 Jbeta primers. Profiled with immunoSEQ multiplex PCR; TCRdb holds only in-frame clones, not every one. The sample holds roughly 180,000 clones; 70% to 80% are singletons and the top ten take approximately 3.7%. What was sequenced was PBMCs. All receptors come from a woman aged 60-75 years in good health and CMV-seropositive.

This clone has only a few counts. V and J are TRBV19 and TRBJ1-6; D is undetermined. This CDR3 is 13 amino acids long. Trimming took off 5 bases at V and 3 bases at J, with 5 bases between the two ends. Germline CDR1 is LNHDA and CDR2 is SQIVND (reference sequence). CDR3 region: CASSSNYNSPLHF. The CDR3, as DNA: TGTGCCAGTAGTTCAAACTATAATTCACCCCTCCACTTT.

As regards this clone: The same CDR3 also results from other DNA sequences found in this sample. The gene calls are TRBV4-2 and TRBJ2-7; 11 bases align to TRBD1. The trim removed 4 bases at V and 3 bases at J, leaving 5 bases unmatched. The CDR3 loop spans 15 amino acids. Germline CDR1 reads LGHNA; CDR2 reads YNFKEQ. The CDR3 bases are TGTGCCAGCAGCCCGGGACAGGGGGGCATCTACGAGCAGTACTTC. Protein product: CASSPGQGGIYEQYF.

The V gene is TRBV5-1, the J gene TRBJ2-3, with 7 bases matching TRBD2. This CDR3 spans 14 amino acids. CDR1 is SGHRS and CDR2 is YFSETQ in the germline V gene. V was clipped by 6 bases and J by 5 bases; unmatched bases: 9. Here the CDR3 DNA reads TGCGCCAGCAATGGCGGGGGACCGGGAGATACGCAGTATTTT. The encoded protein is CASNGGGPGDTQYF.

CDR3 sequence: CASSSRTGVIEQFF. DNA for the CDR3: TGTGCCAGCAGTTCCCGGACAGGGGTTATTGAGCAGTTCTTC. The chain combines TRBV7-2 with TRBJ2-1, with 9 bases aligning to TRBD1. This CDR3 region has 14 residues. Trimming at V came to 6 bases and at J to 9 bases, leaving 9 bases not matched to a gene. CDR1 SGHTA and CDR2 FQGNSA come from the germline V gene.

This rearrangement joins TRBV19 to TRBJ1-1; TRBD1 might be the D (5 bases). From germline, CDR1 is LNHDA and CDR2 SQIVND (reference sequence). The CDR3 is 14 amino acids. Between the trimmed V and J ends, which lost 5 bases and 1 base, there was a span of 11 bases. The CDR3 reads CASSSAGWNTEAFF. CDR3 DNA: TGTGCCAGTAGTTCAGCAGGGTGGAACACTGAAGCTTTCTTT.

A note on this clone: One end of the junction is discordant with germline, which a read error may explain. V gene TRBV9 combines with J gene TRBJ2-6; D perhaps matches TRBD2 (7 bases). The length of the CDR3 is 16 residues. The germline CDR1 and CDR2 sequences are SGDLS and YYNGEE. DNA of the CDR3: TGTGCCAGCAGCCCCCGAGGGGGGGTCGGGGCCAACGGCCTGACTTTC. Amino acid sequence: CASSPRGGVGANGLTF.

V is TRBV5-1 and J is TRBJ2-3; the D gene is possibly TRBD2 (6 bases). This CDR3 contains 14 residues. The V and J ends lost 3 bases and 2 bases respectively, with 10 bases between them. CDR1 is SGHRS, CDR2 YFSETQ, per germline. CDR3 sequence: CASSSSDYTDTQYF. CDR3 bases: TGCGCCAGCAGCTCGTCGGACTACACAGATACGCAGTATTTT.

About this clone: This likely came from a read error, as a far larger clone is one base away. This CDR3 reads CTSSQGTGSGTEAFF. CDR3 bases: TGTACCAGCAGCCAAGGGACAGGGTCAGGCACTGAAGCTTTCTTT. The V and J genes are TRBV7-9 and TRBJ1-1; 9 bases map to TRBD1. CDR3 size: 15 residues. Germline V CDR1 and CDR2: SEHNR, FQNEAQ (reference sequence). Using reference TRBV7-9 and TRBJ1-1 for the parts outside the CDR3, the full variable domain is DTGVSQNPRHKITKRGQNVTFRCDPISEHNRLYWYRQTLGQGPEFLTYFQNEAQLEKSRLLSDRFSAERPKGSFSTLEIQRTEQGDSAMYLCTSSQGTGSGTEAFFGQGTRLTVV.

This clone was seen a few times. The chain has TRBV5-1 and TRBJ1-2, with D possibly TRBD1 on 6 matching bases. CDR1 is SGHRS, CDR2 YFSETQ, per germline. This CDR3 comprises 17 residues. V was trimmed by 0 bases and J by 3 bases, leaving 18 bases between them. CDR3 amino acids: CASSLATGTQGHYGYTF. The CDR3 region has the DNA TGCGCCAGCAGCTTGGCCACAGGGACCCAAGGGCACTATGGCTACACCTTC.

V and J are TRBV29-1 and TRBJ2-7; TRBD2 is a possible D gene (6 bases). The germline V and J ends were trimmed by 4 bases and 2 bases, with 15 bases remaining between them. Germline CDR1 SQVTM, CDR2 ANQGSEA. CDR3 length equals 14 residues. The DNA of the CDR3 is TGCAGCGTTGTCTGGGGTAGCGGTACCTACGAGCAGTACTTC. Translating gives CSVVWGSGTYEQYF.

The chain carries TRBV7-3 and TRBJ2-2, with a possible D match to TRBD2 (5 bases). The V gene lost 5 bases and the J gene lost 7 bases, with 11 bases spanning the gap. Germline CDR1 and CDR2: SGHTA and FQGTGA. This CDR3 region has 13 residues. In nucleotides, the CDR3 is TGTGCCAGCAGCCCGGGGAGTGGCGGGGAGCTGTTTTTT. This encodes CASSPGSGGELFF.

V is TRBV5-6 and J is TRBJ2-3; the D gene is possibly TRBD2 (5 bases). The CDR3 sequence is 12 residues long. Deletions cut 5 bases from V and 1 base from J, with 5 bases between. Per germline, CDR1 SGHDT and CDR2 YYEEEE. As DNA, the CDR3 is TGTGCCAGCAGTAGCGGCACAGATACGCAGTATTTT. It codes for CASSSGTDTQYF.

The CDR3 sequence: CASRGGWGNEQFF. The DNA for the CDR3 is TGTGCCAGCAGGGGGGGTTGGGGAAATGAGCAGTTCTTC. The chain combines TRBV2 with TRBJ2-1, with D possibly TRBD2 on 6 matching bases. Looked up from germline, CDR1 is SNHLY and CDR2 is FYNNEI. The CDR3 is 13 residues long. Trimming stripped 6 bases from V and 7 bases from J, with 13 bases between.

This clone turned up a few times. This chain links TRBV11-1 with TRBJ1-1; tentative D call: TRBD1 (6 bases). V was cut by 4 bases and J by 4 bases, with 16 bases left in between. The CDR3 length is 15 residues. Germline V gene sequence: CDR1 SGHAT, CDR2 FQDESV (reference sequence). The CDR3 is CASSYAGDGGTEAFF. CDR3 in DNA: TGTGCCAGCAGCTACGCAGGGGATGGGGGCACTGAAGCTTTCTTT.

The DNA of the CDR3 is TGTGCCAGCAGTCGTCCGGGACAGGGGAAAAAACTGTTTTTT. Amino acids: CASSRPGQGKKLFF. The chain couples TRBV28 to TRBJ1-4, with TRBD1 matching 10 bases. The CDR3 runs to 14 residues. Germline V gene lookup returns CDR1 MDHEN and CDR2 SYDVKM. V dropped 5 bases and J dropped 9; count of bases not matched to a gene: 6.

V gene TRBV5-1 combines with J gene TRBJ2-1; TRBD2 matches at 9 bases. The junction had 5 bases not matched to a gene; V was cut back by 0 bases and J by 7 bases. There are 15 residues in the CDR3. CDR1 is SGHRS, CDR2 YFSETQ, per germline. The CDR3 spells CASSLVASGVNEQFF. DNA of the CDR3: TGCGCCAGCAGCTTGGTGGCTAGCGGGGTAAATGAGCAGTTCTTC.

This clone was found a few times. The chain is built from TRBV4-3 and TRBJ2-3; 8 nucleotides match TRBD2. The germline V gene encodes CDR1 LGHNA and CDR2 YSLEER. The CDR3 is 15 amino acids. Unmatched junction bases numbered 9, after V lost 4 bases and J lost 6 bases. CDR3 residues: CASSPDSAGEDTQYF. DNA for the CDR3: TGCGCCAGCAGCCCCGATTCAGCGGGAGAGGATACGCAGTATTTT.

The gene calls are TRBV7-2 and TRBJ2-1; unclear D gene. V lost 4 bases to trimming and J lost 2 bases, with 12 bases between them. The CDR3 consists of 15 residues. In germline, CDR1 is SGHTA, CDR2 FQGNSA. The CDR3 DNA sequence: TGTGCCAGCAGCTCCTCTAGTTCTCCCTACAATGAGCAGTTCTTC. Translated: CASSSSSSPYNEQFF.

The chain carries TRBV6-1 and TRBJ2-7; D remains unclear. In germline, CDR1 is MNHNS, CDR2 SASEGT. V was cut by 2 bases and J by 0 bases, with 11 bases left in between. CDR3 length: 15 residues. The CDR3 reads CASSELVDSSYEQYF. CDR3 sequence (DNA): TGTGCCAGCAGTGAACTTGTTGATAGCTCCTACGAGCAGTACTTC.

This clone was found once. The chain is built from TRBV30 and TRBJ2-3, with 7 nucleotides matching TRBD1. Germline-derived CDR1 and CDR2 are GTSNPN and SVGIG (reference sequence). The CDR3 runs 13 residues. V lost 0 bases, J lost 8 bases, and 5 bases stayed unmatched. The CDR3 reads CAWSVDRDATQYF. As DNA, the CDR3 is TGTGCCTGGAGTGTTGACAGGGATGCTACGCAGTATTTT.

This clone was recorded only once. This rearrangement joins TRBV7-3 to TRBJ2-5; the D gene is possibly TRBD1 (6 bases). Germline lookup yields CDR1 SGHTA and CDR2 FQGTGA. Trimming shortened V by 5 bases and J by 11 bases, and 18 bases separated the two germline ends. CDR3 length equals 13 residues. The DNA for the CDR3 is TGTGCCAGCAGCCCTCATCAGGGGCAAGAGCAGTACTTC. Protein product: CASSPHQGQEQYF.

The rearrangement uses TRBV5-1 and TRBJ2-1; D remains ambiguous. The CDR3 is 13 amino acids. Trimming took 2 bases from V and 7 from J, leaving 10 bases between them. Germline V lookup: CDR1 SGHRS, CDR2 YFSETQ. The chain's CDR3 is CASSFPSGNEQFF. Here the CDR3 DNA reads TGCGCCAGCAGCTTCCCTAGTGGGAATGAGCAGTTCTTC.

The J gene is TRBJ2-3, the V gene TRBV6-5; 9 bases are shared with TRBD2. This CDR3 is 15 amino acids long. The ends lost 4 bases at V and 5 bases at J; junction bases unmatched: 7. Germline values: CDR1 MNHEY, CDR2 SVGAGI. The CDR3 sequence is CASSLQSGRIDTQYF. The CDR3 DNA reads TGTGCCAGCAGTTTGCAGAGCGGGAGGATAGATACGCAGTATTTT.

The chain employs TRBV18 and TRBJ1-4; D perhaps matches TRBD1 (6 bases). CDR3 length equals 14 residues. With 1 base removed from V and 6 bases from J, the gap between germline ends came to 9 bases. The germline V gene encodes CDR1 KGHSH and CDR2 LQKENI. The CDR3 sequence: CASSPQDRDEKLFF. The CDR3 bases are TGTGCCAGCTCACCACAGGACAGAGATGAAAAACTGTTTTTT. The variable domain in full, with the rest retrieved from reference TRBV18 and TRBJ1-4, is NAGVMQNPRHLVRRRGQEARLRCSPMKGHSHVYWYRQLPEEGLKFMVYLQKENIIDESGMPKERFSAEFPKEGPSILRIQQVVRGDSAAYFCASSPQDRDEKLFFGSGTQLSVL.

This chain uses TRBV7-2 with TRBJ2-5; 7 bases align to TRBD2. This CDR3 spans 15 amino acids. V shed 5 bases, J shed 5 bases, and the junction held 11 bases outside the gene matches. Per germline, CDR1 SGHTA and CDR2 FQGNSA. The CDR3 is CASSPNSLARETQYF. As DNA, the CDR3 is TGTGCCAGCAGCCCGAACTCACTAGCGAGGGAGACCCAGTACTTC.

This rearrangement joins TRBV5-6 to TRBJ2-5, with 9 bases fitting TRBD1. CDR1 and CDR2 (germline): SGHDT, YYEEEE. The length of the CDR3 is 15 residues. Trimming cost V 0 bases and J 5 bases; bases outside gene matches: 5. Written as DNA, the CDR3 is TGTGCCAGCAGCTTGGAGGGACAGGGAACGGAGACCCAGTACTTC. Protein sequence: CASSLEGQGTETQYF.

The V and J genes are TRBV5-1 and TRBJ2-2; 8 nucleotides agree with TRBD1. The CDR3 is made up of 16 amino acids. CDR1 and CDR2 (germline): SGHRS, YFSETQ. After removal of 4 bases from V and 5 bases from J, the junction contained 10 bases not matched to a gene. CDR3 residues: CASSLVPDRATGELFF. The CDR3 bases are TGCGCCAGCAGCCTGGTCCCGGACAGGGCTACCGGGGAGCTGTTTTTT.